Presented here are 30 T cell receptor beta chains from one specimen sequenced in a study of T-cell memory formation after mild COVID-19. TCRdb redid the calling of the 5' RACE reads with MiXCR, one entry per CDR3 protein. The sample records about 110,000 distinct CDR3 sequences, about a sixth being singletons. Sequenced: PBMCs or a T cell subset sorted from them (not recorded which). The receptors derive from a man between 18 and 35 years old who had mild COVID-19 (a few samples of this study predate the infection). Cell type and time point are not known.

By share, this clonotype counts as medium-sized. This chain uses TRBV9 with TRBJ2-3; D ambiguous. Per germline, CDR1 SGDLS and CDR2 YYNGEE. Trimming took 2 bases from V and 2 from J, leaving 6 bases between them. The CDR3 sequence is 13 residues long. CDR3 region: CASSVLNTDTQYF. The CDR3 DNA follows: TGTGCCAGCAGCGTCCTAAACACAGATACGCAGTATTTT.

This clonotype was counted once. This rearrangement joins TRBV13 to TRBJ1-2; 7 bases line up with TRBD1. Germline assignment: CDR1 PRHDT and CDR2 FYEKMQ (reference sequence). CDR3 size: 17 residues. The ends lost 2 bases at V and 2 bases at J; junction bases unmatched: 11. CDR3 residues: CASSLTGTATPNYGYTF. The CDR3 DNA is TGTGCCAGCAGCTTAACTGGGACAGCCACCCCAAACTATGGCTACACCTTC.

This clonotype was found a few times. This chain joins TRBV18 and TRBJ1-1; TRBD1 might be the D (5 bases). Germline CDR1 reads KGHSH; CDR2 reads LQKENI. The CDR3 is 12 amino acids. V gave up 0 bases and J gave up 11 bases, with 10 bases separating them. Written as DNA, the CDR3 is TGTGCCAGCTCACCACCGGAGGGGATGGCTTTCTTT. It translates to CASSPPEGMAFF.

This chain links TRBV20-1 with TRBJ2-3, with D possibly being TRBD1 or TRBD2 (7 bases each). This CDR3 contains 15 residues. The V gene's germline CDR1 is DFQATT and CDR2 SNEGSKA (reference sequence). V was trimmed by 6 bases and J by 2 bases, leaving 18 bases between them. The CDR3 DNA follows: TGCAGTGCCCCGCGGGGAGGGGGCGCCACAGATACGCAGTATTTT. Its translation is CSAPRGGGATDTQYF.

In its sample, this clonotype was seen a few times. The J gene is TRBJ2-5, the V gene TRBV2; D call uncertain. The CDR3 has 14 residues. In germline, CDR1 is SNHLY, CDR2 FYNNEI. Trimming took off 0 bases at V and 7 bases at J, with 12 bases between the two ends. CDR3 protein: CASSEAAPLGTQYF. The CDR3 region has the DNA TGTGCCAGCAGTGAAGCGGCCCCCCTGGGGACCCAGTACTTC.

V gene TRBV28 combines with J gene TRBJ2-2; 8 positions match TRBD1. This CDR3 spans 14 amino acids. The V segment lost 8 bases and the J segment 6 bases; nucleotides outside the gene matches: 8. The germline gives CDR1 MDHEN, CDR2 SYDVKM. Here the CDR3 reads CASLQTGAAGELFF. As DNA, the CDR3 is TGTGCCAGCCTCCAGACAGGGGCGGCCGGGGAGCTGTTTTTT.

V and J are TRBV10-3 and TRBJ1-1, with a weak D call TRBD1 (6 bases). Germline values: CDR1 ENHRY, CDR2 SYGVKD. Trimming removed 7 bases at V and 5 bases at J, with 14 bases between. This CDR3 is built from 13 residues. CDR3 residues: CAINHGRGTEAFF. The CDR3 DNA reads TGTGCCATCAACCATGGTAGGGGGACTGAAGCTTTCTTT.

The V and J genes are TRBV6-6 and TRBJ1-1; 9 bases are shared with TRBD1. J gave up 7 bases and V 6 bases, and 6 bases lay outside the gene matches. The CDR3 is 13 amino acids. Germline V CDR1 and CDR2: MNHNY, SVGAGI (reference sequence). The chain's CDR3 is CASSRTGASEAFF. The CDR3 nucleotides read TGTGCCAGCAGCCGGACAGGGGCGAGTGAAGCTTTCTTT.

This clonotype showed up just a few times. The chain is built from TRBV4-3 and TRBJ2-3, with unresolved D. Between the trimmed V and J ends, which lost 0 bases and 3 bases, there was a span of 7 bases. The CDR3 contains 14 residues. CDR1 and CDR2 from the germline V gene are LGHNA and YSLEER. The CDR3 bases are TGCGCCAGCAGCCAAGAAGCCTTTACAGATACGCAGTATTTT. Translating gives CASSQEAFTDTQYF.

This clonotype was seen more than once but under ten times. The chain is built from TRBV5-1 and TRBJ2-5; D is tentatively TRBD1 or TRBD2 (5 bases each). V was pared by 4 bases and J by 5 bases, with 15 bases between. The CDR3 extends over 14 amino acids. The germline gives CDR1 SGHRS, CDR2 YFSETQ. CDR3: CASSGGPPPETQYF. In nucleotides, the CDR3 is TGCGCCAGCAGCGGGGGACCACCCCCGGAGACCCAGTACTTC.

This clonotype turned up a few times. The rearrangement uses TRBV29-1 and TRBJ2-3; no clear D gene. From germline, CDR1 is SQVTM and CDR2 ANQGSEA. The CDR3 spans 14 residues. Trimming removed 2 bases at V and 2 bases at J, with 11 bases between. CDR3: CSVEIGGVTDTQYF. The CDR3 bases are TGCAGCGTTGAAATCGGCGGAGTCACAGATACGCAGTATTTT.

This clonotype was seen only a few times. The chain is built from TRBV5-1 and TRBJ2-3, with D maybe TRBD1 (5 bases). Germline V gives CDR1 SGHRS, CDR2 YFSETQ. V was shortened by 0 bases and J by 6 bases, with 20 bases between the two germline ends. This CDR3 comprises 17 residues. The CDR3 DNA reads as TGCGCCAGCAGCTTGGGCCAGGGCAGCCCGGCAATGGATACGCAGTATTTT. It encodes CASSLGQGSPAMDTQYF.

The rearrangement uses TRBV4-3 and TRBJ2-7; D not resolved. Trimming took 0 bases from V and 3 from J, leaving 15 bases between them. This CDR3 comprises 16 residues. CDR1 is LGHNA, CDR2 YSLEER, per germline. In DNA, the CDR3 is TGCGCCAGCAGCCAAGATAATACGGGCTACTACTACGAGCAGTACGTC. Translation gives CASSQDNTGYYYEQYV.

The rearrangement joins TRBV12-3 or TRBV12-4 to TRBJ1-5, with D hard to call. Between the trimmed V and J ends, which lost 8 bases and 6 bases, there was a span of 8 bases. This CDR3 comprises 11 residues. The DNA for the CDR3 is TGTGCCAGCTCGTTAAGTCAGCCCCAGCATTTT. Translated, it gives CASSLSQPQHF.

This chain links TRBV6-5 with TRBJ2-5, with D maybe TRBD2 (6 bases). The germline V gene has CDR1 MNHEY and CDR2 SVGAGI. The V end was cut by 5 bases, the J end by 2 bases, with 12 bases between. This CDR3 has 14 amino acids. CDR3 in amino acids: CASSKFGGQETQYF. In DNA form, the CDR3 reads TGTGCCAGCAGTAAATTTGGGGGGCAAGAGACCCAGTACTTC.

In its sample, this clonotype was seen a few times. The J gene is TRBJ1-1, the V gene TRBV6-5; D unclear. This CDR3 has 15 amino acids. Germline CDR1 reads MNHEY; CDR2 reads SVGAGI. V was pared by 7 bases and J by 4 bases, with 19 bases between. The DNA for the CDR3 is TGTGCCAGCACTCAACACTCCCGCCGGCCCACTGAAGCTTTCTTT. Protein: CASTQHSRRPTEAFF.

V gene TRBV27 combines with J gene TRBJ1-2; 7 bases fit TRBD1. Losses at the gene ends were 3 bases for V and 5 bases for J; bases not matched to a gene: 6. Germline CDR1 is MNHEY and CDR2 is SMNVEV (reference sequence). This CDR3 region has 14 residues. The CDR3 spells CASSLLGTEYGYTF. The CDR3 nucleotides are TGTGCCAGCAGTTTGCTGGGGACAGAATATGGCTACACCTTC.

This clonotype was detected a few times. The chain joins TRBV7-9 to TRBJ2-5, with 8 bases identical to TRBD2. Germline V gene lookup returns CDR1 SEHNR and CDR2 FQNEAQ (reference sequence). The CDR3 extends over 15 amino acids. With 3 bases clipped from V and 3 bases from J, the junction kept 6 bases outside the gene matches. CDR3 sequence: CASSFVRGVKETQYF. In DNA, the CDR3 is TGTGCCAGCAGCTTTGTGCGGGGGGTCAAAGAGACCCAGTACTTC.

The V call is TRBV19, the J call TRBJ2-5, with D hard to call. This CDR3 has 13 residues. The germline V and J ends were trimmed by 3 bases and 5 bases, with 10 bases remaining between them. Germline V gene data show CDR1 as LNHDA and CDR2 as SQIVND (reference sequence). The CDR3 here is CASSIGGIETQYF. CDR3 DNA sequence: TGTGCCAGTAGTATTGGTGGGATTGAGACCCAGTACTTC.

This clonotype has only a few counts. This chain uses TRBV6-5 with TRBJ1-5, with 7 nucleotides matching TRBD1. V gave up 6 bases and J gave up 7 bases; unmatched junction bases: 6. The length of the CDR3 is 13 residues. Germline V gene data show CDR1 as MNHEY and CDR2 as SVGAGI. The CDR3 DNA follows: TGTGCCAGCAGACCCACAGGGGTCCAGCCCCAGCATTTT. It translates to CASRPTGVQPQHF.

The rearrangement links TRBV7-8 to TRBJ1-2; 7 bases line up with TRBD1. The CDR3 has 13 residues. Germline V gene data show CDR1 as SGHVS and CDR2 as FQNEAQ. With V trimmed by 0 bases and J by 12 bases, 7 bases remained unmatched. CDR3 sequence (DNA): TGTGCCAGCAGCTTAGCAGGGGGCGGTTTGCACACCTTC. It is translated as CASSLAGGGLHTF.

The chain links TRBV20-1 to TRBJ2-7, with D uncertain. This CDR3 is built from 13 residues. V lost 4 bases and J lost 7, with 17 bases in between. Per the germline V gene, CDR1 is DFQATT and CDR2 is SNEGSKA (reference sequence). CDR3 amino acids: CSAKTPRSWEQYF. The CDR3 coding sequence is TGCAGTGCTAAGACCCCCAGGTCATGGGAGCAGTACTTC.

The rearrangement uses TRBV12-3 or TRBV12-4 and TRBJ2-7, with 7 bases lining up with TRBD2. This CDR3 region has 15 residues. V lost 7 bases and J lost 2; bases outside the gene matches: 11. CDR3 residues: CASNVGGGAAYEQYF. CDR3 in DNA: TGTGCCAGCAATGTTGGCGGGGGAGCAGCCTACGAGCAGTACTTC.

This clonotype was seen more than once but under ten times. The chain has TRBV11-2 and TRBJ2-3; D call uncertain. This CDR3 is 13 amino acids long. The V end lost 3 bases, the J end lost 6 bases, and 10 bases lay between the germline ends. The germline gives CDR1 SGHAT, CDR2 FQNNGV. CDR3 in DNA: TGTGCCAGCAGCTTTCGAACGAAGGATACGCAGTATTTT. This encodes CASSFRTKDTQYF.

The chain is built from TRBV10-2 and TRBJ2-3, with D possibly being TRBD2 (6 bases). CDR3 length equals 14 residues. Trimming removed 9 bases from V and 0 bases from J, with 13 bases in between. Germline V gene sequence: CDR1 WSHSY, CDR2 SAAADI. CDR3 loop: CARSTSHSTDTQYF. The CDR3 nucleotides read TGCGCCAGATCTACTAGCCACAGCACAGATACGCAGTATTTT.

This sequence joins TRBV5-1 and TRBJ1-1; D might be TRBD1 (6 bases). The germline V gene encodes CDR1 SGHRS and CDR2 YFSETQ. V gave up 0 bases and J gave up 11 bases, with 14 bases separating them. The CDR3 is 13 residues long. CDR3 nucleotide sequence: TGCGCCAGCAGCTTGGAACAGGGTACGGCCGCTTTCTTT. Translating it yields CASSLEQGTAAFF.

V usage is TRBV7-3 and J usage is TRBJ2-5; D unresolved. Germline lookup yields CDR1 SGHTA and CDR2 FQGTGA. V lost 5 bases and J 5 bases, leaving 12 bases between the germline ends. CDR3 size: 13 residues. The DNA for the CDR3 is TGTGCCAGCAGCATCTCGGGTGGGGAGACCCAGTACTTC. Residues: CASSISGGETQYF.

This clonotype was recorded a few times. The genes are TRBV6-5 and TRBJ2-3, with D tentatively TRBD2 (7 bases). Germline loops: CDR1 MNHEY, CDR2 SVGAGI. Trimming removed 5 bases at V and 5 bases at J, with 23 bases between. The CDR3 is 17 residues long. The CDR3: CASSPTPPGGHRDTQYF. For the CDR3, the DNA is TGTGCCAGCAGTCCGACTCCCCCGGGGGGCCATCGAGATACGCAGTATTTT.

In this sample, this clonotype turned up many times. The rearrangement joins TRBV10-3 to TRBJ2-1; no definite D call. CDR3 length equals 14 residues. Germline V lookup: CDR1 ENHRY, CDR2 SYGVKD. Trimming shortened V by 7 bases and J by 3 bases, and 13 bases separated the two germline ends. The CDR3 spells CAITYSDIYNEQFF. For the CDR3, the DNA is TGTGCCATCACCTATAGTGATATCTACAATGAGCAGTTCTTC.

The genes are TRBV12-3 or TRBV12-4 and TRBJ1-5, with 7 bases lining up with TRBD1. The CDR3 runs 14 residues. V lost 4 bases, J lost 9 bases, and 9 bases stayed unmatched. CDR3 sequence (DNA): TGTGCCAGCAGTTCACAGGGGTTATGGGCGCCCCAGCATTTT. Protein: CASSSQGLWAPQHF.